A single sample gave rise to the 31 T cell receptor beta chains below, sequenced in a study of a mutant IDH1 vaccine in newly diagnosed glioma. This table comes from immunoSEQ multiplex PCR, and its TCRdb copy is limited to in-frame clones, with some not included. The repertoire holds approximately 51,000 clones, with roughly 73% as singletons. Antigens for these TCRs are unknown. Stated time point: week 5, during vaccination. Every vaccine dose comprised 300 ug of mutant IDH1 20-mer peptide plus topical imiquimod. Sample: PBMCs, taken from a glioma patient whose treatment included an IDH1 peptide vaccine. The receptors were sampled from a woman aged 40-49 years with glioma.

The CDR3 reads CASSEGQGWEQYF. DNA for the CDR3: TGTGCCAGCAGCGAAGGACAGGGGTGGGAGCAGTACTTC. The chain has TRBV6-4 and TRBJ2-7; TRBD1 matches 9 bases. V lost 6 bases to trimming and J lost 7 bases; unmatched junction nucleotides: 7. The CDR3 sequence is 13 residues long. CDR1 is MRHNA, CDR2 SNTAGT, per germline.

The chain combines TRBV10-2 with TRBJ2-3; 9 nucleotides line up with TRBD2. Germline V gene lookup returns CDR1 WSHSY and CDR2 SAAADI. V was clipped by 3 bases and J by 5 bases; unmatched bases: 6. This CDR3 has 15 amino acids. CDR3 amino acids: CASSERRGGRDTQYF. The CDR3 region has the DNA TGCGCCAGCAGTGAAAGGCGGGGGGGCAGAGATACGCAGTATTTT.

The chain carries TRBV7-9 and TRBJ2-5; D remains unclear. V gave up 0 bases and J gave up 7 bases, with 12 bases separating them. The CDR3 consists of 14 residues. Germline lookup yields CDR1 SEHNR and CDR2 FQNEAQ (reference sequence). The CDR3 nucleotides read TGTGCCAGCAGCTTAGCGAGAAGGGATGGGACCCAGTACTTC. Its protein is CASSLARRDGTQYF.

The chain is built from TRBV5-6 and TRBJ2-3, with D perhaps TRBD1 (6 bases). V lost 2 bases to trimming and J lost 3 bases, with 7 bases between them. The germline V gene has CDR1 SGHDT and CDR2 YYEEEE. The CDR3 contains 13 residues. The CDR3 DNA follows: TGTGCCAGCAGCTTAACAGGGACAGATACGCAGTATTTT. Protein: CASSLTGTDTQYF.

The chain combines TRBV7-2 with TRBJ1-1; D call uncertain. Germline V gives CDR1 SGHTA, CDR2 FQGNSA. This CDR3 region has 15 residues. V gave up 0 bases and J gave up 1 base, with 9 bases separating them. CDR3 region: CASSLAHTENTEAFF. The CDR3 DNA reads TGTGCCAGCAGCTTAGCGCATACAGAGAACACTGAAGCTTTCTTT.

This clone is judged medium-sized. The chain is built from TRBV15 and TRBJ1-1, with 10 bases aligning to TRBD1. V trimming: 5 bases; J trimming: 7 bases; junction bases outside the gene matches: 4. The CDR3 totals 13 residues. From germline, CDR1 is LNHNV and CDR2 YYDKDF (reference sequence). The CDR3 sequence is CATSRGQGGEAFF. The DNA for the CDR3 is TGTGCCACCAGCCGAGGACAGGGGGGTGAAGCTTTCTTT.

The chain combines TRBV7-6 with TRBJ1-4, with unresolved D. This CDR3 contains 14 residues. Looked up from germline, CDR1 is SGHVS and CDR2 is FNYEAQ. Trimming removed 5 bases at V and 1 base at J, with 8 bases between. Here the CDR3 reads CASSPDGTNEKLFF. The CDR3 nucleotides are TGTGCCAGCAGCCCGGACGGAACTAATGAAAAACTGTTTTTT.

This clone was seen more than once but under ten times. The V and J genes are TRBV6-5 and TRBJ1-1; the match to TRBD1 covers 9 bases. The CDR3 is 14 residues long. The germline CDR1 and CDR2 sequences are MNHEY and SVGAGI. V shed 6 bases and J 6 bases; nucleotides not matched to a gene: 8. The DNA for the CDR3 is TGTGCCAGCAGGGGGACAGGGAAAACTTCTGAAGCTTTCTTT. This translates into CASRGTGKTSEAFF.

The V and J genes are TRBV10-1 and TRBJ2-5, with D unclear. The CDR3 contains 14 residues. Germline CDR1 reads WNHNN; CDR2 reads SYGVQD (reference sequence). V lost 0 bases and J lost 1, with 6 bases in between. CDR3 nucleotide sequence: TGCGCCAGCAGTGAGTCAGCAGGCCAAGAGACCCAGTACTTC. Translation: CASSESAGQETQYF.

This clone was found once. This CDR3 reads CASSLRGYNSPLHF. As DNA, the CDR3 is TGTGCCAGCAGCTTGAGGGGGTATAATTCACCCCTCCACTTT. The chain has TRBV5-4 and TRBJ1-6, with D perhaps TRBD1 (6 bases). The CDR3 totals 14 residues. V lost 1 base, J lost 4 bases, and 6 bases lay in between. Germline V CDR1 and CDR2: SGHNT, YYREEE (reference sequence).

This clone is judged medium-sized. The chain is built from TRBV6-5 and TRBJ1-1; possible D gene TRBD1, 5 bases. The V gene's germline CDR1 is MNHEY and CDR2 SVGAGI. Trimming cost V 1 base and J 0 bases, with 9 bases left between them. The CDR3 has 15 amino acids. The CDR3 DNA reads TGTGCCAGCAGTTACTTGGGACTGTTGAACACTGAAGCTTTCTTT. It specifies CASSYLGLLNTEAFF.

The CDR3 DNA follows: TGTGCCAGCAGCTTGGGCAACGTGGTAAACACCGGGGAGCTGTTTTTT. Amino acids: CASSLGNVVNTGELFF. The V gene is TRBV5-4, the J gene TRBJ2-2, with D unresolved. CDR1 and CDR2 from the germline V gene are SGHNT and YYREEE (reference sequence). CDR3 length: 16 residues. V was trimmed by 0 bases and J by 2 bases, leaving 11 bases between them.

This clone was observed a single time. CDR3 residues: CASSIRTGPGNTIYF. The CDR3 coding sequence is TGTGCCAGTAGTATCCGGACAGGGCCTGGAAACACCATATATTTT. The chain recombines TRBV19 with TRBJ1-3, with TRBD1 matching over 8 bases. Germline loops: CDR1 LNHDA, CDR2 SQIVND (reference sequence). The CDR3 consists of 15 residues. The trim removed 3 bases at V and 2 bases at J, leaving 3 bases unmatched.

This rearrangement joins TRBV6-1 to TRBJ1-2, with a possible D match to TRBD1 (6 bases). The germline gives CDR1 MNHNS, CDR2 SASEGT. Trimming removed 7 bases at V and 8 bases at J, with 20 bases between. The CDR3 has 14 residues. CDR3 DNA sequence: TGTGCCAGCACAGGAGGACAGACCGTTGAAGGCTACACCTTC. As protein: CASTGGQTVEGYTF.

The DNA for the CDR3 is TGTGCCTGGGACGACGTGGCCGACAATGAGCAGTTCTTC. It specifies CAWDDVADNEQFF. V usage is TRBV30 and J usage is TRBJ2-1, with D uncertain. V lost 5 bases and J 5 bases, leaving 13 bases between the germline ends. This CDR3 is built from 13 residues. Germline values: CDR1 GTSNPN, CDR2 SVGIG (reference sequence).

The chain carries TRBV5-1 and TRBJ1-3, with D unresolved. The CDR3 extends over 14 amino acids. Germline CDR1 reads SGHRS; CDR2 reads YFSETQ. Trimming shortened V by 0 bases and J by 4 bases, and 8 bases separated the two germline ends. CDR3 amino acids: CASSLDRGGNTIYF. Here the CDR3 DNA reads TGCGCCAGCAGCTTGGATCGGGGAGGAAACACCATATATTTT.

The chain uses TRBV9 and TRBJ1-2, with TRBD1 identical over 9 bases. Per germline, CDR1 SGDLS and CDR2 YYNGEE. V gave up 2 bases and J gave up 4 bases; unmatched junction bases: 6. CDR3 length equals 15 residues. CDR3: CASSVAGTGPYGYTF. The CDR3 DNA follows: TGTGCCAGCAGCGTTGCCGGGACAGGGCCCTATGGCTACACCTTC.

The chain employs TRBV15 and TRBJ2-6; 10 positions match TRBD1. Germline assignment: CDR1 LNHNV and CDR2 YYDKDF (reference sequence). V shed 3 bases, J shed 4 bases, and the junction held 6 bases outside the gene matches. The CDR3 length is 17 residues. As DNA, the CDR3 is TGTGCCACCAGCAGGGACAGGGGGAGTATCGGGGCCAACGTCCTGACTTTC. It translates to CATSRDRGSIGANVLTF. The variable domain in full, with the rest retrieved from reference TRBV15 and TRBJ2-6, is DAMVIQNPRYQVTQFGKPVTLSCSQTLNHNVMYWYQQKSSQAPKLLFHYYDKDFNNEADTPDNFQSRRPNTSFCFLDIRSPGLGDTAMYLCATSRDRGSIGANVLTFGAGSRLTVL.

As concerns this clone: This specimen includes other DNA sequences encoding the same CDR3. V gene TRBV2 combines with J gene TRBJ2-7; D gene unclear. The germline gives CDR1 SNHLY, CDR2 FYNNEI. V was trimmed by 3 bases and J by 0 bases, leaving 6 bases between them. The CDR3 is 13 amino acids. The CDR3: CASSEGYSYEQYF. DNA for the CDR3: TGTGCCAGCAGTGAGGGCTACTCCTACGAGCAGTACTTC.

The chain employs TRBV25-1 and TRBJ2-7; TRBD2 is a possible D gene (5 bases). The germline CDR1 and CDR2 sequences are MGHDK and SYGVNS. This CDR3 has 15 amino acids. Trimming took off 4 bases at V and 0 bases at J, with 13 bases between the two ends. CDR3 loop: CASSVRDTGSYEQYF. CDR3 DNA: TGTGCCAGCAGTGTTCGGGATACGGGCTCCTACGAGCAGTACTTC.

The chain couples TRBV19 to TRBJ1-3; 9 nucleotides agree with TRBD1. The CDR3 has 18 amino acids. The J segment lost 4 bases and the V segment lost 3 bases, leaving 13 bases of the junction unmatched. Per germline, CDR1 LNHDA and CDR2 SQIVND (reference sequence). In nucleotides, the CDR3 is TGTGCCAGTAGTATTCGGGGACAGGGCGTACTAGCCGGAAACACCATATATTTT. Encoded protein: CASSIRGQGVLAGNTIYF.

This clone came up a few times. This chain joins TRBV4-1 and TRBJ1-5; D not certain. This CDR3 is 15 amino acids long. V lost 4 bases, J lost 2 bases, and 12 bases lay in between. CDR1 is MGHRA and CDR2 is YSYEKL in the germline V gene. The CDR3 DNA reads TGCGCCAGCAGCCGAGGGTATCCAGGCAATCAGCCCCAGCATTTT. Protein: CASSRGYPGNQPQHF.

This clone has a single count. The chain employs TRBV19 and TRBJ1-1; D is ambiguous. V was clipped by 7 bases and J by 1 base, with 7 bases between them. The CDR3 contains 12 residues. Per the germline V gene, CDR1 is LNHDA and CDR2 is SQIVND (reference sequence). The DNA of the CDR3 is TGTGCCAGTAAATCAGCGAACACTGAAGCTTTCTTT. Amino acid sequence: CASKSANTEAFF.

The J gene is TRBJ1-6, the V gene TRBV25-1, with D perhaps matching TRBD1 (6 bases). The CDR3 has 16 amino acids. CDR1 and CDR2 from the germline V gene are MGHDK and SYGVNS. Trimming shortened V by 3 bases and J by 6 bases, and 15 bases separated the two germline ends. The CDR3, as DNA: TGTGCCAGCAGTGAGATGGAACGGGGGCTTAATTCACCCCTCCACTTT. This gives the protein CASSEMERGLNSPLHF.

A few counts support this clone. The genes are TRBV4-1 and TRBJ1-4, with 11 bases fitting TRBD1. Germline CDR1 MGHRA, CDR2 YSYEKL. The CDR3 covers 15 residues. Trimming at V came to 3 bases and at J to 8 bases, leaving 5 bases not matched to a gene. CDR3 loop: CASSQAGTGGEKLFF. DNA of the CDR3: TGCGCCAGCAGCCAGGCCGGGACAGGGGGGGAAAAACTGTTTTTT.

V usage is TRBV14 and J usage is TRBJ1-6; D call uncertain. Germline V CDR1 and CDR2: SGHDN, FVKESK. This CDR3 comprises 14 residues. Trimming took off 5 bases at V and 8 bases at J, with 13 bases between the two ends. CDR3 protein: CASSNRGGDSPLHF. The DNA for the CDR3 is TGTGCCAGCAGCAATCGGGGTGGGGATTCACCCCTCCACTTT.

The rearrangement links TRBV7-9 to TRBJ1-4; D ambiguous. The V and J ends lost 1 base and 4 bases respectively, with 16 bases between them. Per germline, CDR1 SEHNR and CDR2 FQNEAQ (reference sequence). This CDR3 contains 17 residues. The CDR3 DNA is TGTGCCAGCAGCTTAGAAGGTTGGGTCTCGGGTAATGAAAAACTGTTTTTT. Its protein is CASSLEGWVSGNEKLFF. Together with reference TRBV7-9 and TRBJ1-4, the CDR3 gives the full variable domain: DTGVSQNPRHKITKRGQNVTFRCDPISEHNRLYWYRQTLGQGPEFLTYFQNEAQLEKSRLLSDRFSAERPKGSFSTLEIQRTEQGDSAMYLCASSLEGWVSGNEKLFFGSGTQLSVL.

V usage is TRBV9 and J usage is TRBJ2-7; 8 positions match TRBD2. CDR1 SGDLS and CDR2 YYNGEE come from the germline V gene. The CDR3 runs 13 residues. J was trimmed by 6 bases and V by 2 bases; bases with no gene match: 4. Here the CDR3 DNA reads TGTGCCAGCAGCGTCGGGGGGGGGCTCGAGCAGTACTTC. Translated: CASSVGGGLEQYF.

The rearrangement joins TRBV5-1 to TRBJ1-1, with a weak D call TRBD1 (5 bases). The CDR3 has 18 residues. Trimming left V 3 bases short and J 4 bases short, with 25 bases between. From germline, CDR1 is SGHRS and CDR2 YFSETQ. This chain's CDR3 is CASSSDRWGSLGATEAFF. The DNA for the CDR3 is TGCGCCAGCAGCTCGGACCGATGGGGCAGCCTAGGGGCCACTGAAGCTTTCTTT.

The chain recombines TRBV2 with TRBJ2-1; D is possibly TRBD2 (7 bases). The CDR3 runs to 14 residues. The V gene lost 4 bases and the J gene lost 9 bases, with 16 bases spanning the gap. Germline assignment: CDR1 SNHLY and CDR2 FYNNEI. The CDR3 nucleotides are TGTGCCAGCAGTGCCGAGGCGGGGGCCTTTGAGCAGTTCTTC. As protein: CASSAEAGAFEQFF.

The V gene is TRBV5-1, the J gene TRBJ1-1; 9 bases map to TRBD1. This CDR3 is 14 amino acids long. The junction had 4 bases not matched to a gene; V was cut back by 0 bases and J by 7 bases. Looked up from germline, CDR1 is SGHRS and CDR2 is YFSETQ. CDR3 nucleotides: TGCGCCAGCAGCTTGGATGGACAGGGGAATGAAGCTTTCTTT. Translated, it gives CASSLDGQGNEAFF.